These 8 T cell receptor beta chains share one sample of origin, sequenced in a study of vaccination and CD4 T cells after COVID-19. Time point: late sampling 161 to 241 days after vaccination in three convalescent patients. Treatment of the sample: roughly 11-day PBMC culture with coronavirus spike peptide pools or control peptides (ViraFEST assay). No antigen has been assigned to these receptors. With the Oncomine TCR Beta short-read assay, DNA from cultured CD4+ T cells was sequenced. Each CDR3 protein gets one entry after TCRdb re-called the PCR reads with MiXCR. The data contain some 15,000 distinct CDR3 sequences, approximately 50% of them singletons. Sequences were derived from CD4+ T cells from blood, cultured in vitro, sampled about 7 months after SARS-CoV-2 vaccination. Receptors were obtained from a human donor who had recovered from COVID-19.

This clonotype is judged large (0.1 to 1%). This sequence joins TRBV6-1 and TRBJ2-3; the D gene is possibly TRBD2 (5 bases). Germline CDR1 reads MNHNS; CDR2 reads SASEGT. Trimming removed 4 bases from V and 11 bases from J, with 16 bases in between. The CDR3 is 13 residues long. In DNA, the CDR3 is TGTGCCAGCAGTGCCCGAGGGTCTCTGGGGCAGTATTTT. This gives the protein CASSARGSLGQYF.

The V and J genes are TRBV20-1 and TRBJ2-5; D uncertain. This CDR3 contains 12 residues. In germline, CDR1 is DFQATT, CDR2 SNEGSKA (reference sequence). The V end lost 2 bases, the J end lost 1 base, and 5 bases lay between the germline ends. CDR3 sequence: CSARPTQETQYF. CDR3 bases: TGCAGTGCTAGACCTACCCAAGAGACCCAGTACTTC.

The chain has TRBV11-3 and TRBJ2-1, with D perhaps TRBD1 (6 bases). CDR1 is SGHNT, CDR2 YENEEA, per germline. This CDR3 comprises 13 residues. V lost 0 bases, J lost 9 bases, and 9 bases lay in between. The CDR3 region has the DNA TGTGCCAGCAGCTTAGATCGACAGGTTGAGCAGTTCTTC. It yields the protein CASSLDRQVEQFF.

V usage is TRBV27 and J usage is TRBJ2-5; the match to TRBD2 covers 9 bases. This CDR3 spans 16 amino acids. Per germline, CDR1 MNHEY and CDR2 SMNVEV (reference sequence). V lost 1 base and J lost 9; bases outside the gene matches: 12. The CDR3: CASSLYPASGAKSQYF. Here the CDR3 DNA reads TGTGCCAGCAGTTTATATCCGGCTAGCGGGGCCAAATCCCAGTACTTC.

This clonotype has only a few counts. V usage is TRBV10-3 and J usage is TRBJ2-7, with 14 positions matching TRBD2. There are 14 residues in the CDR3. J gave up 3 bases and V 6 bases, and 1 base lay outside the gene matches. CDR1 ENHRY and CDR2 SYGVKD come from the germline V gene. CDR3 amino acids: CAIRGLAGDYEQYF. CDR3 DNA: TGTGCCATCAGGGGACTAGCGGGAGACTACGAGCAGTACTTC.

The rearrangement uses TRBV24-1 and TRBJ2-7; D may be TRBD1 or TRBD2 (5 bases each). V lost 5 bases to trimming and J lost 0 bases, with 13 bases between them. The CDR3 consists of 15 residues. CDR1 is KGHDR, CDR2 SFDVKD, per germline. For the CDR3, the DNA is TGTGCCACCAGTGTATTGGGACGGAACTCCTACGAGCAGTACTTC. This gives the protein CATSVLGRNSYEQYF.

This chain uses TRBV28 with TRBJ1-5; D not resolved. CDR1 and CDR2 from the germline V gene are MDHEN and SYDVKM. CDR3 length: 16 amino acids. Trimming took 0 bases from V and 1 from J, leaving 10 bases between them. CDR3 sequence: CASSLWQTRSNQPQHF. Written as DNA, the CDR3 is TGTGCCAGCAGTTTATGGCAGACGAGGAGCAATCAGCCCCAGCATTTT.

The chain's CDR3 is CASSDRGKGNQPQHF. The DNA for the CDR3 is TGTGCCAGCAGTGACCGAGGGAAGGGCAATCAGCCCCAGCATTTT. The chain couples TRBV25-1 to TRBJ1-5, with unresolved D. Germline loops: CDR1 MGHDK, CDR2 SYGVNS. V lost 3 bases and J lost 2, with 11 bases in between. The CDR3 runs 15 residues.